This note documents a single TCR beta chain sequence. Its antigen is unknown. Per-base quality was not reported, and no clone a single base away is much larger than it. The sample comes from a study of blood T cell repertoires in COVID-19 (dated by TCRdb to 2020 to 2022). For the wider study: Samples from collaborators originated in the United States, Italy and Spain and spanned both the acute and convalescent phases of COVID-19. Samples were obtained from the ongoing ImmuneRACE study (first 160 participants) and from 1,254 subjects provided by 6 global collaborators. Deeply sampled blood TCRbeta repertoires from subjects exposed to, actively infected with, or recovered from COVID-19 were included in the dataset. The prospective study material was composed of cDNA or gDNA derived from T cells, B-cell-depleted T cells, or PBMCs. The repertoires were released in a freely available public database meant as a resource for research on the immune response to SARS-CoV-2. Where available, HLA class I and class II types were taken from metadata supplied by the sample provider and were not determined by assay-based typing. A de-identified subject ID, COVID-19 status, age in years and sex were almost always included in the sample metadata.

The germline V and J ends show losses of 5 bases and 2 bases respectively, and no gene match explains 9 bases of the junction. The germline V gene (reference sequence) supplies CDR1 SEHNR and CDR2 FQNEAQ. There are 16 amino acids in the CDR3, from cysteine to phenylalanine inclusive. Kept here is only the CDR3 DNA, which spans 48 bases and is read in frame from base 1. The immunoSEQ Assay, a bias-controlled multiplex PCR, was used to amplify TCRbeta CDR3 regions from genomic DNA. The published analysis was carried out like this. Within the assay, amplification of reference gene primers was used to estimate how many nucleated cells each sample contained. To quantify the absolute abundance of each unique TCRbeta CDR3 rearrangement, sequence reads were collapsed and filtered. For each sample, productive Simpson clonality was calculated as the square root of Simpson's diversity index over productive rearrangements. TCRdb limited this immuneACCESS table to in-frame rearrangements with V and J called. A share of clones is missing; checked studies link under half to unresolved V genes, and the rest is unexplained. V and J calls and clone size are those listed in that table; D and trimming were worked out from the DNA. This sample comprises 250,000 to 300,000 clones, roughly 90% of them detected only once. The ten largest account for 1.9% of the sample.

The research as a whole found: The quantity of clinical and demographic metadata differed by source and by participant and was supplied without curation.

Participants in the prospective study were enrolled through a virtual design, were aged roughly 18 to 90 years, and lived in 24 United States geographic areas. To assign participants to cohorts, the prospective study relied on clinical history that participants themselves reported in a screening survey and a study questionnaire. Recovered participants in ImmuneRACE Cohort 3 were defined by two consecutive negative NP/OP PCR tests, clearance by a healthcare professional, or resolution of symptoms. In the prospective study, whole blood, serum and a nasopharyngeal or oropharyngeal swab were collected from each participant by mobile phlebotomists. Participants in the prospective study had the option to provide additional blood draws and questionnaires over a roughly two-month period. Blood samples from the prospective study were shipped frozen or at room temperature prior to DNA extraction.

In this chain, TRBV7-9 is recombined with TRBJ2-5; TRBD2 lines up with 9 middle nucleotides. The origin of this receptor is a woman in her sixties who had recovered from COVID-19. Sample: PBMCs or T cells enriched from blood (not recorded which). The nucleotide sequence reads TGTGCCAGCAGCCGGAGGGCTAGCGGGGTACAAGAGACCCAGTACTTC. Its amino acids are CASSRRASGVQETQYF. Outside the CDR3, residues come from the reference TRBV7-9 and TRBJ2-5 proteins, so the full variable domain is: DTGVSQNPRHKITKRGQNVTFRCDPISEHNRLYWYRQTLGQGPEFLTYFQNEAQLEKSRLLSDRFSAERPKGSFSTLEIQRTEQGDSAMYLCASSRRASGVQETQYFGPGTRLLVL.